This T cell receptor beta chain derives from a study of T cell clonality in common variable immunodeficiency. The study, taken as a whole, reports: CVID subjects had higher TCRbeta clonality than healthy controls, most marked in about a third.

Sequencing input was equivalent genomic DNA from CVID and controls. Profiled with immunoSEQ multiplex PCR; TCRdb holds only in-frame clones, not every one. Recorded here are 25,000 to 35,000 clones, none singletons. Most patients and controls had Caucasian heritage. This clone appeared many times. Its specificity is not known. The read is 3 residues too short to cover the CDR3 end, so that end is filled in from the germline J gene. Germline trimming cut 8 bases from V and 4 bases from J; bases unmatched to any gene: 5. The CDR3 consists of 14 residues. CDR1 MNHEY and CDR2 SVGEGT come from the germline V gene.

The chain couples TRBV6-2 or TRBV6-3 to TRBJ2-2, with TRBD1 identical over 9 bases. This clonotype originated in a person aged 18 to 70 in good health. The source material was peripheral blood mononuclear cells. The CDR3 DNA, read in part, is TGTGCCAGCTCCAGGGACAGGGCCACCGGGGAG. It is translated as CASSRDRATGE. The whole CDR3 sequence is CASSRDRATGELFF.